This TCR beta chain derives from a study of blood T cell repertoires in COVID-19 (TCRdb year 2020). Regarding the research as a whole: Collaborator samples came from the United States, Italy and Spain and covered acute and convalescent phases of COVID-19. The material from the prospective study consisted of cDNA or gDNA derived from T cells, B-cell-depleted T cells, or PBMCs. Deeply sampled blood TCRbeta repertoires from subjects exposed to, actively infected with, or recovered from COVID-19 were included in the dataset. The repertoires were released in a freely available public database meant as a resource for research on the immune response to SARS-CoV-2. The samples were drawn from the first 160 participants of the ongoing ImmuneRACE study and from 1,200 or so subjects provided by 6 global collaborators. The sample metadata nearly always contained a de-identified subject ID, COVID-19 status, age in years and sex. Where available, HLA class I and class II types were obtained from metadata supplied by the sample provider rather than from assay-based typing.

The study at large found these results: Clinical and demographic metadata were provided uncurated, with the amount varying by source and participant.

This clone appeared once. Its antigen remains unidentified. Base qualities are missing; no much larger clone stands one base away. CDR1 is given as SGHDT and CDR2 as YYEEEE, both from the germline V gene. V is shortened by 5 bases, J by 5 bases, and the region joining them spans 20 bases. From cysteine to phenylalanine, the CDR3 is 17 amino acids long. Of the read, only the CDR3 DNA is kept; its 51 bases are in frame from base 1. TCRbeta CDR3 regions were amplified from genomic DNA using the immunoSEQ Assay, a bias-controlled multiplex PCR. As for the original processing: The number of nucleated cells in each sample was estimated from the amplification of reference gene primers within the assay. To quantify the absolute abundance of each unique TCRbeta CDR3 rearrangement, sequence reads were collapsed and filtered. For each sample, productive Simpson clonality was calculated by taking the square root of Simpson's diversity index across productive rearrangements. As stored in TCRdb, this immuneACCESS dataset retains in-frame rearrangements with V and J assigned. A fraction of the clones does not appear; measured against another copy, unresolved V genes explain less than half of the discrepancy, and the remainder lacks a known reason. V and J calls plus clone size are reproduced from that table; the DNA served to infer D and trimming. Recorded for this sample are roughly 430,000 clones; around 90% of them occurred a single time. The leading ten clones occupy roughly 2% of the sample.

Participants in the prospective study were enrolled through a virtual design, were aged about 18 to 90 years, and lived in roughly 24 United States geographic areas. To assign participants to cohorts, the prospective study relied on clinical history that participants themselves reported in a screening survey and a study questionnaire. In the prospective study, mobile phlebotomists collected whole blood, serum and a nasopharyngeal or oropharyngeal swab from each participant. Over an approximately 2-month period, participants in the prospective study had the option of providing additional blood draws and questionnaires. Before DNA extraction, prospective study blood samples were shipped either frozen or at room temperature.

Input material: PBMCs or T cells enriched from blood (not recorded which). The source is a woman aged 40 to 50 with acute COVID-19. The rearranged segments are TRBV5-6 and TRBJ1-6, with a weak D call of TRBD1 (6 bases match). The CDR3 reads CASSRTDQFWDNSPLHF. The nucleotide sequence reads TGTGCCAGCAGTCGGACAGATCAGTTTTGGGATAATTCACCCCTCCACTTT.